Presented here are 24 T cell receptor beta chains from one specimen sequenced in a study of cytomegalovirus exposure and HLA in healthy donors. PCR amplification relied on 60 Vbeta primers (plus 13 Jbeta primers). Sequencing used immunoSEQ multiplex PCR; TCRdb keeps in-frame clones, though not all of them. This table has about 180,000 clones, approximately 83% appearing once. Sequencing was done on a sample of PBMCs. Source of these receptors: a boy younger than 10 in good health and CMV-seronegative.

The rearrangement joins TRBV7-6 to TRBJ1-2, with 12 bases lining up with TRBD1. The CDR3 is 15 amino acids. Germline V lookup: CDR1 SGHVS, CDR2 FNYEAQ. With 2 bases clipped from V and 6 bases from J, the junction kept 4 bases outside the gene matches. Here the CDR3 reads CASSLSGQGANGYTF. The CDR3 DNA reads TGTGCCAGCAGCTTATCGGGACAGGGGGCTAATGGCTACACCTTC.

This chain's CDR3 is CASSLAGTFSYNEQFF. The CDR3 DNA follows: TGTGCCAGCAGCTTAGCTGGCACCTTCTCCTACAATGAGCAGTTCTTC. The chain has TRBV7-6 and TRBJ2-1; no firm D call. There are 16 residues in the CDR3. V was shortened by 0 bases and J by 0 bases, with 9 bases between the two germline ends. From germline, CDR1 is SGHVS and CDR2 FNYEAQ.

The chain's CDR3 is CASSWQKNSPLHF. The CDR3 coding sequence is TGTGCCAGTAGTTGGCAGAAGAATTCACCCCTCCACTTT. This chain links TRBV19 with TRBJ1-6; no reliable D call. The CDR3 consists of 13 residues. The germline gives CDR1 LNHDA, CDR2 SQIVND (reference sequence). V gave up 5 bases and J gave up 7 bases, with 9 bases separating them.

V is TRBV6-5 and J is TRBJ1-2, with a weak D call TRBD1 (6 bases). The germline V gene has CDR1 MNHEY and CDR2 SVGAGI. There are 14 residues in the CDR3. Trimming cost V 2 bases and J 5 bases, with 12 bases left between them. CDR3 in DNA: TGTGCCAGCAGTTACGGTACAGGGAATTATGGCTACACCTTC. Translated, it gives CASSYGTGNYGYTF.

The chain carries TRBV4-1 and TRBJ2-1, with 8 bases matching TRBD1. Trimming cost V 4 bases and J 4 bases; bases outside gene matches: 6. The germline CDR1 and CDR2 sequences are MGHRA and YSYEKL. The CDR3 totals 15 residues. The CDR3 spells CASSLTGEPYNEQFF. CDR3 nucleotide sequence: TGCGCCAGCAGCCTGACAGGGGAACCTTACAATGAGCAGTTCTTC.

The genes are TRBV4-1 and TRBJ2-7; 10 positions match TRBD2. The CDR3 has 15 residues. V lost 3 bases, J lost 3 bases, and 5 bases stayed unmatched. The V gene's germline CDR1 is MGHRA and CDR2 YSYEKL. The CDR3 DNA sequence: TGCGCCAGCAGCCACCCTGCTAGCGGGAGCTACGAGCAGTACTTC. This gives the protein CASSHPASGSYEQYF.

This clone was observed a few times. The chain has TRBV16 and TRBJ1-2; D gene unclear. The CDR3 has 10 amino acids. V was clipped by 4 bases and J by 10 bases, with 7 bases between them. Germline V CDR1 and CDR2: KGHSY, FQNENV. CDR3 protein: CASSPMIYTF. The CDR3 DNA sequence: TGTGCCAGCAGCCCTATGATCTACACCTTC.

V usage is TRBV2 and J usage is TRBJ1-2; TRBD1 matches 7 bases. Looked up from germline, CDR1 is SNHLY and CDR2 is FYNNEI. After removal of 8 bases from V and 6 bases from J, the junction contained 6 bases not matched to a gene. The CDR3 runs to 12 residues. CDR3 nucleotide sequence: TGTGCCAGCGAGCCCAGGGGGAATGGCTACACCTTC. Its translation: CASEPRGNGYTF. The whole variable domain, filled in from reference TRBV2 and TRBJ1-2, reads EPEVTQTPSHQVTQMGQEVILRCVPISNHLYFYWYRQILGQKVEFLVSFYNNEISEKSEIFDDQFSVERPDGSNFTLKIRSTKLEDSAMYFCASEPRGNGYTFGSGTRLTVV.

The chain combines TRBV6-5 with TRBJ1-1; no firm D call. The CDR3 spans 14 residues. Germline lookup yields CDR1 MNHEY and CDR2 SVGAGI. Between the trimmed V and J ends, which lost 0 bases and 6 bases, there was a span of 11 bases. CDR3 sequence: CASSYSQGVAEAFF. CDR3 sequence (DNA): TGTGCCAGCAGTTACTCGCAAGGAGTGGCTGAAGCTTTCTTT.

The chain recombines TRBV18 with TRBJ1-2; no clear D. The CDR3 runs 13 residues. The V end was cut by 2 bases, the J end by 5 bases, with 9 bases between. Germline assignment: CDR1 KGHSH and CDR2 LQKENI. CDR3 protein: CASSPARRYGYTF. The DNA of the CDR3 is TGTGCCAGCTCACCAGCCAGGAGGTATGGCTACACCTTC.

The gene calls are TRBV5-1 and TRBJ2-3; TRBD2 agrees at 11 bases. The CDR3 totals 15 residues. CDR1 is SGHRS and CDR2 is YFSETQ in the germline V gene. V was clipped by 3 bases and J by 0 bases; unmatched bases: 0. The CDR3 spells CASSWTSGSTDTQYF. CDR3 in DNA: TGCGCCAGCAGCTGGACTAGCGGGAGCACAGATACGCAGTATTTT.

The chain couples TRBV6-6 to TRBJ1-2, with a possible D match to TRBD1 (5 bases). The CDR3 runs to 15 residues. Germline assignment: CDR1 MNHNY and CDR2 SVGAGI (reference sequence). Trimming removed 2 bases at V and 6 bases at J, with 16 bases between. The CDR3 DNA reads TGTGCCAGCAGTTACCCAGTAGGGGATCGGAATGGCTACACCTTC. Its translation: CASSYPVGDRNGYTF.

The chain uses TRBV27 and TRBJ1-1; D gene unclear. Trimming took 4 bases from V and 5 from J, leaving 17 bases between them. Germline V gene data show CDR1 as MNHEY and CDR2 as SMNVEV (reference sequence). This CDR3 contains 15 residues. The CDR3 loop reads CASSSSGAILTEAFF. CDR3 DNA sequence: TGTGCCAGCAGTTCCAGCGGCGCTATCCTTACTGAAGCTTTCTTT.

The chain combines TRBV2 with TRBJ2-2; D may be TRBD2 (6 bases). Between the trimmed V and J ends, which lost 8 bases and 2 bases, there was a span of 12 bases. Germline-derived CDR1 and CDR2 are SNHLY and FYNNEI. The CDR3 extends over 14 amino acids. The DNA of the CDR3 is TGTGCCAGCGGCGGGACTGGTAACACCGGGGAGCTGTTTTTT. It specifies CASGGTGNTGELFF.

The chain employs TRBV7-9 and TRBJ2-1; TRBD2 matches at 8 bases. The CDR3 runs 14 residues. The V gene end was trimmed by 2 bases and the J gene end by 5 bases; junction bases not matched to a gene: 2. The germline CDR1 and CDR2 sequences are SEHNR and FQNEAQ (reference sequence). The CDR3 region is CASSLTRGDNEQFF. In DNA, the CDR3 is TGTGCCAGCAGCTTAACGCGGGGGGACAATGAGCAGTTCTTC.

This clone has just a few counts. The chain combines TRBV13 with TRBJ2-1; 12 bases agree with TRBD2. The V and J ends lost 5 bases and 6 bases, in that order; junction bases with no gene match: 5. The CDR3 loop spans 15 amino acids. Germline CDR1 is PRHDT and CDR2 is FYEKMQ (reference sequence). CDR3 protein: CASSLTSGGINEQFF. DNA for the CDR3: TGTGCCAGCAGCCTCACTAGCGGGGGGATCAATGAGCAGTTCTTC. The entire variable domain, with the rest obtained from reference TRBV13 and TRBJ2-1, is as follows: AAGVIQSPRHLIKEKRETATLKCYPIPRHDTVYWYQQGPGQDPQFLISFYEKMQSDKGSIPDRFSAQQFSDYHSELNMSSLELGDSALYFCASSLTSGGINEQFFGPGTRLTVL.

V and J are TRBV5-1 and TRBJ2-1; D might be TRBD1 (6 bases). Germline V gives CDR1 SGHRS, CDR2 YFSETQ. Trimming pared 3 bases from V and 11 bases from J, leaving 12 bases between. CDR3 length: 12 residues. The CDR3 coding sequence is TGCGCCAGCAGCTGGGACACATTAAAGCAGTTCTTC. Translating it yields CASSWDTLKQFF.

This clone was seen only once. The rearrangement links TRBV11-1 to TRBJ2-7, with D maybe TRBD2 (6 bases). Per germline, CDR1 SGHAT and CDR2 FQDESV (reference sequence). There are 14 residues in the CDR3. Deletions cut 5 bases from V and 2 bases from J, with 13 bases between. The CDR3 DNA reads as TGTGCCAGCAGCCCCCGGGACTGCACCTACGAGCAGTACGTC. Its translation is CASSPRDCTYEQYV.

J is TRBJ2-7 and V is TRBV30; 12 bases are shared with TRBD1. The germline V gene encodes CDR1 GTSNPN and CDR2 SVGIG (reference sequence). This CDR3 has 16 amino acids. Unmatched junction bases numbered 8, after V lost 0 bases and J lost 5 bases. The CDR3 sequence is CAWSVRLGTGGHEQYF. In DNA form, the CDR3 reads TGTGCCTGGAGTGTAAGGTTAGGGACAGGGGGCCACGAGCAGTACTTC.

Written as DNA, the CDR3 is TGTGCTAGTGGTTTGGTACCAGAAAAAGCTTTCTTT. Translation gives CASGLVPEKAFF. This chain connects TRBV12-5 to TRBJ1-1; unclear D gene. The CDR3 length is 12 residues. V was clipped by 0 bases and J by 9 bases, with 8 bases between them. Per germline, CDR1 LGHNT and CDR2 FRNRAP.

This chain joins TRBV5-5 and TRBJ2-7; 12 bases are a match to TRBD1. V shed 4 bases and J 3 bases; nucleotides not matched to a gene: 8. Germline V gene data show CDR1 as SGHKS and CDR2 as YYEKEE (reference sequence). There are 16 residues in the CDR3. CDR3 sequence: CASSPPGQGAFYEQYV. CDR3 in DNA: TGTGCCAGCAGCCCCCCGGGACAGGGGGCATTCTACGAGCAGTACGTC.

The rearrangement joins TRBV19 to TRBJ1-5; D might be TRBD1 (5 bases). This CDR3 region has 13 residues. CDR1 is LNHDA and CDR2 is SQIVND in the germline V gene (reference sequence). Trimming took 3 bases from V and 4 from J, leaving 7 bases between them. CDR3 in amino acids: CASSIGGNQPQHF. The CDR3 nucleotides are TGTGCCAGTAGTATCGGGGGGAATCAGCCCCAGCATTTT.

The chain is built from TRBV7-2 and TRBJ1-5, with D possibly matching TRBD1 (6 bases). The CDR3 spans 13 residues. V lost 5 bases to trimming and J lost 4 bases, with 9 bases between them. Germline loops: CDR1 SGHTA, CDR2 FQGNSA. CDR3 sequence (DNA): TGTGCCAGCAGCAAAAGGGGGAATCAGCCCCAGCATTTT. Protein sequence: CASSKRGNQPQHF.

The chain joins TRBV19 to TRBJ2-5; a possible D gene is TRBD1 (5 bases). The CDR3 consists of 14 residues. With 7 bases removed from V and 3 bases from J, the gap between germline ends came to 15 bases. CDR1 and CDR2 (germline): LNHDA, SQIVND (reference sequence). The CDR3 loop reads CASTPPGPEETQYF. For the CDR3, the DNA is TGTGCCAGTACCCCACCAGGGCCCGAAGAGACCCAGTACTTC.